A single T cell receptor beta chain is shown here with its context. The sample belongs to a study of blood T cell repertoires in COVID-19. Overall study context: Sites in the United States, Italy and Spain provided acute and convalescent COVID-19 samples.

This CDR3 comprises 17 residues. The protocol was immunoSEQ multiplex PCR, while the TCRdb copy is restricted to in-frame clones and leaves out a portion. The sample lists about 270,000 clones, roughly 85% occurring once. What was sequenced was peripheral blood. This TCR derives from a woman in her late teens or twenties with acute or convalescent COVID-19. This chain connects TRBV21-1 to TRBJ2-5; the table's D call TRBD2 went unverified against the DNA. TRBV21-1 is deemed a pseudogene. The CDR3 sequence is CASSKDRSGRAGETQYF. As DNA, the CDR3 is TGTGCCAGCAGCAAAGACCGAAGCGGGAGGGCCGGGGAGACCCAGTACTTC.